This TCR beta chain was sequenced for a study of cytomegalovirus exposure and HLA in healthy donors. Turning to the study itself: There were 90 million to 130 million unique TCR beta sequences, drawn from roughly 200 million T cells, in an earlier analysis.

For this clone: The antigen remains undetermined.

Overall study findings and caveats: Reportedly, cytomegalovirus status was diagnosed with high sensitivity and specificity. HLA alleles were associated with some 16,000 TCR beta sequences in a later analysis at 0.05 false discovery rate.

PCR was performed using 60 Vbeta and 13 Jbeta primers. The data were produced by immunoSEQ multiplex PCR, yet TCRdb's version contains in-frame clones alone and is incomplete. The sample holds about 140,000 clones, about 61% seen once. The receptor was derived from a male donor in good health and CMV-seronegative. The sample comprised PBMCs.

CDR3 sequence reads: CSVPGQGNYGYTF. The CDR3 nucleotides are TGCAGCGTTCCCGGACAGGGGAACTATGGCTACACCTTC. The chain couples TRBV29-1 to TRBJ1-2; TRBD1 aligns across 9 bases. V trimming: 5 bases; J trimming: 2 bases; junction bases outside the gene matches: 3. Germline V CDR1 and CDR2: SQVTM, ANQGSEA. The length of the CDR3 is 13 residues.